The 20 T cell receptor beta chains below all came from one sample that was sequenced in a study of blood T cells in healthy people across ages. Primed by a sample-barcoded 5' primer and a J-beta primer mix, a second PCR proceeded for about 6 to 12 cycles. In TCRdb, the 5' RACE reads were re-called with MiXCR into one record per CDR3 protein. There are some 1.5 million distinct CDR3 sequences in the sample; approximately 30% occur only once, and around 7.7% lies in the top ten. The sample comprised blood. The receptor source for this set is a woman younger than 45 in good health.

This clonotype was seen repeatedly, ten times or more. J is TRBJ2-5 and V is TRBV7-9; no clear D. CDR1 is SEHNR, CDR2 FQNEAQ, per germline (reference sequence). This CDR3 has 15 residues. V lost 0 bases, J lost 5 bases, and 13 bases lay in between. CDR3 DNA: TGTGCCAGCAGCTTAGCGGCGATACAGAGGGAGACCCAGTACTTC. It codes for CASSLAAIQRETQYF.

The chain links TRBV6-5 to TRBJ1-3; D gene unclear. The V gene's germline CDR1 is MNHEY and CDR2 SVGAGI. This CDR3 has 19 residues. The ends were cut back, 2 bases at V and 1 base at J, with 21 bases in the middle. DNA of the CDR3: TGTGCCAGCAGTTACGCCAGGACCCGCGACCCCTCTTCTGGAAACACCATATATTTT. Its translation is CASSYARTRDPSSGNTIYF.

The rearrangement joins TRBV5-1 to TRBJ2-7; 9 bases are a match to TRBD1. Unmatched junction bases numbered 14, after V lost 4 bases and J lost 9 bases. CDR3 size: 15 residues. Looked up from germline, CDR1 is SGHRS and CDR2 is YFSETQ. The CDR3 reads CASSGDTGTGRVQYF. CDR3 in DNA: TGCGCCAGCAGCGGGGATACCGGGACAGGGCGGGTGCAGTACTTC.

J is TRBJ2-7 and V is TRBV5-1; 9 bases are shared with TRBD1. The CDR3 sequence is 18 residues long. J was trimmed by 3 bases and V by 0 bases; bases with no gene match: 13. Germline lookup yields CDR1 SGHRS and CDR2 YFSETQ. The CDR3 bases are TGCGCCAGCAGCTTGGCCCCTGCAACAGGGGGCGGATTCTACGAGCAGTACTTC. Encoded protein: CASSLAPATGGGFYEQYF.

Concerning this clonotype itself: This may stem from a read error, because a much larger clone lies one nucleotide away. V is TRBV5-6 and J is TRBJ2-1; weak D call: TRBD1 (6 bases). The CDR3 is 12 residues long. Germline V gene sequence: CDR1 SGHDT, CDR2 YYEEEE. Trimming took off 3 bases at V and 9 bases at J, with 10 bases between the two ends. CDR3 DNA: TGTGCCAGCAGCTGGATAGGGGGTGAGCAGTTCTTC. It translates to CASSWIGGEQFF.

The chain joins TRBV6-5 to TRBJ2-4; no clear D. From germline, CDR1 is MNHEY and CDR2 SVGAGI. V was cut by 1 base and J by 3 bases, with 22 bases left in between. The CDR3 runs to 19 residues. The CDR3 reads CASSYLTSTSRAVKNIQYF. The DNA for the CDR3 is TGTGCCAGCAGTTACTTGACATCTACCTCTCGGGCAGTCAAAAACATTCAGTACTTC.

Ten or more counts support this clonotype. The chain employs TRBV12-3 or TRBV12-4 and TRBJ2-5, with a tentative D call TRBD2 (6 bases). V was shortened by 1 base and J by 6 bases, with 6 bases between the two germline ends. The CDR3 totals 12 residues. The CDR3 bases are TGTGCCAGCAGTTTAGGCGGGAAGACCCAGTACTTC. Its translation: CASSLGGKTQYF.

This clonotype was found a few times. The chain couples TRBV7-9 to TRBJ1-5, with a possible D match to TRBD1 (5 bases). The CDR3 is made up of 14 amino acids. The germline V gene encodes CDR1 SEHNR and CDR2 FQNEAQ (reference sequence). Trimming shortened V by 5 bases and J by 6 bases, and 14 bases separated the two germline ends. CDR3: CASSGGAGGQPQHF. CDR3 nucleotide sequence: TGTGCCAGCAGCGGAGGGGCAGGTGGTCAGCCCCAGCATTTT.

The table lists this clonotype with a few counts. The chain links TRBV27 to TRBJ2-1; D is unclear. The germline gives CDR1 MNHEY, CDR2 SMNVEV (reference sequence). This CDR3 contains 14 residues. V shed 3 bases and J shed 8 bases, with 14 bases lying between them. Written as DNA, the CDR3 is TGTGCCAGCAGTTTGAGTACTTCAAGCGATGAGCAGTTCTTC. Its translation: CASSLSTSSDEQFF.

The chain couples TRBV29-1 to TRBJ2-5; the D gene is possibly TRBD2 (6 bases). Trimming pared 4 bases from V and 5 bases from J, leaving 23 bases between. Germline V gene sequence: CDR1 SQVTM, CDR2 ANQGSEA. The CDR3 has 16 amino acids. The CDR3, as DNA: TGCAGCGTTGGCCGGGAAACCGGAGGGAGAATCGAGACCCAGTACTTC. It codes for CSVGRETGGRIETQYF.

This chain joins TRBV27 and TRBJ2-5; the match to TRBD2 covers 7 bases. The CDR3 sequence is 15 residues long. Germline assignment: CDR1 MNHEY and CDR2 SMNVEV (reference sequence). V was clipped by 5 bases and J by 3 bases; unmatched bases: 9. For the CDR3, the DNA is TGTGCCAGCAGTCCCGTCTGGGGGGGGGAAGAGACCCAGTACTTC. This encodes CASSPVWGGEETQYF.

The V call is TRBV20-1, the J call TRBJ2-5, with D possibly being TRBD2 (5 bases). The germline V gene encodes CDR1 DFQATT and CDR2 SNEGSKA (reference sequence). V lost 4 bases to trimming and J lost 3 bases, with 12 bases between them. The CDR3 extends over 13 amino acids. The CDR3: CSATYSGEETQYF. The CDR3, as DNA: TGCAGTGCTACATACTCCGGGGAAGAGACCCAGTACTTC.

This clonotype has more than one count but fewer than ten. The gene calls are TRBV9 and TRBJ2-5; D is perhaps TRBD2 (6 bases). CDR3 length equals 15 residues. Deletions cut 2 bases from V and 1 base from J, with 12 bases between. The germline gives CDR1 SGDLS, CDR2 YYNGEE. CDR3 region: CASSVFGGAQETQYF. In nucleotides, the CDR3 is TGTGCCAGCAGCGTTTTCGGCGGGGCCCAAGAGACCCAGTACTTC.

There are a few counts of this clonotype. This chain connects TRBV6-6 to TRBJ2-1, with no clear D. V lost 1 base, J lost 5 bases, and 6 bases lay in between. CDR1 and CDR2 from the germline V gene are MNHNY and SVGAGI (reference sequence). The CDR3 length is 13 residues. CDR3 bases: TGTGCCAGCAGTTACTTCGCCGACAATGAGCAGTTCTTC. Residues: CASSYFADNEQFF.

This clonotype occurred a few times. The chain employs TRBV5-1 and TRBJ2-5; D might be TRBD2 (7 bases). The CDR3 is made up of 16 amino acids. V was clipped by 4 bases and J by 5 bases, with 21 bases between them. Germline values: CDR1 SGHRS, CDR2 YFSETQ. As DNA, the CDR3 is TGCGCCAGCAGCATCGGACCGGGGGGCGGGATGGAGACCCAGTACTTC. Translating it yields CASSIGPGGGMETQYF.

The chain has TRBV28 and TRBJ1-2, with unresolved D. The CDR3 is 14 amino acids. Germline CDR1 reads MDHEN; CDR2 reads SYDVKM. Deletions cut 3 bases from V and 1 base from J, with 9 bases between. In DNA form, the CDR3 reads TGTGCCAGCAGTTTTGCAGGTGTTAACTATGGCTACACCTTC. Amino acids: CASSFAGVNYGYTF.

V gene TRBV24-1 combines with J gene TRBJ2-2; perhaps TRBD1 as D (5 bases). V lost 7 bases and J 6 bases, leaving 11 bases between the germline ends. CDR3 length: 13 amino acids. Germline CDR1 and CDR2: KGHDR and SFDVKD. The CDR3, as DNA: TGTGCCACCAGGGACACGGGTCCCGGGGAGCTGTTTTTT. This sequence encodes CATRDTGPGELFF.

This clonotype was counted many times. This chain joins TRBV10-3 and TRBJ2-7; TRBD2 matches at 8 bases. Losses at the gene ends were 8 bases for V and 6 bases for J; bases not matched to a gene: 9. The CDR3 has 13 amino acids. Germline lookup yields CDR1 ENHRY and CDR2 SYGVKD. The CDR3 DNA sequence: TGTGCCATCGGGTCAGCGGGAGAACGCGAGCAGTACTTC. It is translated as CAIGSAGEREQYF.

This clonotype has ten or more counts. The genes are TRBV7-9 and TRBJ2-7, with unresolved D. The CDR3 spans 13 residues. Germline V gene data show CDR1 as SEHNR and CDR2 as FQNEAQ (reference sequence). The V gene lost 4 bases and the J gene lost 5 bases, with 12 bases spanning the gap. CDR3 residues: CASSSLVQDEQYF. The DNA of the CDR3 is TGTGCCAGCAGCTCCTTGGTTCAGGACGAGCAGTACTTC.

This clonotype has more than one count but fewer than ten. The rearrangement joins TRBV6-6 to TRBJ1-2; D gene uncertain. V was cut by 6 bases and J by 3 bases, with 11 bases left in between. The CDR3 runs 13 residues. Per the germline V gene, CDR1 is MNHNY and CDR2 is SVGAGI (reference sequence). Here the CDR3 DNA reads TGTGCCAGCAGCCGGACGGTCGACTATGGCTACACCTTC. The encoded protein is CASSRTVDYGYTF.